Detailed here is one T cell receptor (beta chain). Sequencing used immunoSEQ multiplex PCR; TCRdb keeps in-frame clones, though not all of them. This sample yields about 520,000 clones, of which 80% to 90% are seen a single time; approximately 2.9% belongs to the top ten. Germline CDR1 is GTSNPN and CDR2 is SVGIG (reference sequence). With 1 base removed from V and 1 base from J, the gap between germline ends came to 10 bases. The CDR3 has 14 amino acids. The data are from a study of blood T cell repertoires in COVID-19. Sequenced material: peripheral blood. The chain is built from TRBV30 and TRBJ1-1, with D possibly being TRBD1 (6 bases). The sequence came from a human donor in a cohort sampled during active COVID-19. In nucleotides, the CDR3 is TGTGCCTGGAGTGGCAGGGGAAGGAACACTGAAGCTTTCTTT. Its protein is CAWSGRGRNTEAFF.